A selection of T cell receptor beta chains follows, all from one sample in a study of regulatory T cells in long-lasting Graves disease. TCRdb called the multiplex PCR reads again in MiXCR, with one record for every CDR3 protein. The profile shows around 400,000 distinct CDR3 sequences, 15% to 18% of them singletons. Sequencing was performed on peripheral blood mononuclear cells (PBMCs), taken at new diagnosis, from a patient treated with antithyroid drugs. These receptors all stem from a female donor with Graves disease. Both conserved end residues are part of each CDR3. D genes are given only for firm matches. Size is stated for part of the rows, as once, few or many counts, or as a class when the clone is expanded.

abundance: many
d_gene: -
v_gene: TRBV20-1
j_gene: TRBJ1-1
CDR3nt: TGCAGTGCTAGATCCAACAGGGTCGCTGAAGCTTTCTTT
CDR3aa: CSARSNRVAEAFF

abundance: many
d_gene: TRBD1
v_gene: TRBV9
j_gene: TRBJ2-7
CDR3nt: TGTGCCAGCAGCGTATTCCAGGGGGCTTTGAACGAGCAGTACTTC
CDR3aa: CASSVFQGALNEQYF

abundance: many
d_gene: -
v_gene: TRBV5-1
j_gene: TRBJ2-1
CDR3nt: TGCGCCAGCAGCCTACTACAGGTCTACAATGAGCAGTTCTTC
CDR3aa: CASSLLQVYNEQFF

abundance: -
d_gene: TRBD2
v_gene: TRBV28
j_gene: TRBJ2-7
CDR3nt: TGTGCCAGCAGTTTCGGGGGACTAGCGGGAAGCTCCTACGAGCAGTACTTC
CDR3aa: CASSFGGLAGSSYEQYF

abundance: many
d_gene: -
v_gene: TRBV7-9
j_gene: TRBJ2-3
CDR3nt: TGTGCCAGCACCCCCACAGGGTCAAGCACAGATACGCAGTATTTT
CDR3aa: CASTPTGSSTDTQYF

abundance: many
d_gene: -
v_gene: TRBV5-1
j_gene: TRBJ2-2
CDR3nt: TGCGCCAGCAGCTTAGACGATACCCCCGGCACCGGGGAGCTGTTTTTT
CDR3aa: CASSLDDTPGTGELFF

abundance: once
d_gene: TRBD2
v_gene: TRBV7-2
j_gene: TRBJ2-3
CDR3nt: TGTGCCAGCAGCTCCTCCACCGGGGCGGGGGGGATCACAGATACGCAGTATTTT
CDR3aa: CASSSSTGAGGITDTQYF

abundance: few
d_gene: -
v_gene: TRBV24-1
j_gene: TRBJ2-2
CDR3nt: TGTGCCACCAGTGATTTGACCGGACAGTTGACCACCGGGGAGCTGTTTTTT
CDR3aa: CATSDLTGQLTTGELFF

abundance: many
d_gene: TRBD1
v_gene: TRBV20-1
j_gene: TRBJ2-3
CDR3nt: TGCAGTGCTAGGGGACAGCAGACAGATACGCAGTATTTT
CDR3aa: CSARGQQTDTQYF

abundance: few
d_gene: -
v_gene: TRBV29-1
j_gene: TRBJ2-3
CDR3nt: TGCAGCGTTGAGGGACGGAGCACAGATACGCAGTATTTT
CDR3aa: CSVEGRSTDTQYF

abundance: -
d_gene: -
v_gene: TRBV30
j_gene: TRBJ1-6
CDR3nt: TGTGCCTGGAGTGTACCTGGGATTGGGTCACCCCTCCACTTT
CDR3aa: CAWSVPGIGSPLHF

abundance: many
d_gene: -
v_gene: TRBV6-5
j_gene: TRBJ1-6
CDR3nt: TGTGCCAGCAGTTACTCCGGGCAGGGTTTTTATTCACCCCTCCACTTT
CDR3aa: CASSYSGQGFYSPLHF

abundance: many
d_gene: -
v_gene: TRBV5-1
j_gene: TRBJ2-1
CDR3nt: TGCGCCAGCAGCCCTCGAGGGGCTGAGGATGAGCAGTTCTTC
CDR3aa: CASSPRGAEDEQFF

abundance: many
d_gene: -
v_gene: TRBV20-1
j_gene: TRBJ1-1
CDR3nt: TGCAGTGCTAGAGATGGGTTGGGGACTGAAGCTTTCTTT
CDR3aa: CSARDGLGTEAFF

abundance: -
d_gene: -
v_gene: TRBV2
j_gene: TRBJ1-1
CDR3nt: TGTGCCAGCAGTGTAACAAGAGAGATGAACACTGAAGCTTTCTTT
CDR3aa: CASSVTREMNTEAFF

abundance: many
d_gene: -
v_gene: TRBV27
j_gene: TRBJ2-7
CDR3nt: TGTGCCAGCATCCCATACTGGGGGGAGGCCTACGAGCAGTACTTC
CDR3aa: CASIPYWGEAYEQYF

abundance: -
d_gene: -
v_gene: TRBV4-1
j_gene: TRBJ2-1
CDR3nt: TGCGCCAGCAGCCACCTTAAAGCCAGTGTCTCCTACAATGAGCAGTTCTTC
CDR3aa: CASSHLKASVSYNEQFF

abundance: many
d_gene: TRBD1
v_gene: TRBV7-3
j_gene: TRBJ2-7
CDR3nt: TGTGCCAGCAGCTTAGCCGGGACAGGGGTGTACGAGCAGTACTTC
CDR3aa: CASSLAGTGVYEQYF

abundance: few
d_gene: -
v_gene: TRBV10-1
j_gene: TRBJ2-2
CDR3nt: TGCGCCAGCAGAGTAAGAGGGGACACCGGGGAGCTGTTTTTT
CDR3aa: CASRVRGDTGELFF

abundance: -
d_gene: TRBD2
v_gene: TRBV6-5
j_gene: TRBJ2-3
CDR3nt: TGTGCCAGCAGTTACTCCCGGGGGGGGTACGGGGATACGCAGTATTTT
CDR3aa: CASSYSRGGYGDTQYF

abundance: many
d_gene: TRBD2
v_gene: TRBV7-2
j_gene: TRBJ2-3
CDR3nt: TGTGCCAGCAGCTTACCTAGCGGGATAAGCACAGATACGCAGTATTTT
CDR3aa: CASSLPSGISTDTQYF

abundance: many
d_gene: -
v_gene: TRBV7-3
j_gene: TRBJ1-2
CDR3nt: TGTGCCAGCCCTTGGGTCCTCCCCCCTAACTATGGCTACACCTTC
CDR3aa: CASPWVLPPNYGYTF

abundance: many
d_gene: -
v_gene: TRBV9
j_gene: TRBJ1-1
CDR3nt: TGTGCCAGCAGCGTAGGGACAACGAACACTGAAGCTTTCTTT
CDR3aa: CASSVGTTNTEAFF

abundance: many
d_gene: -
v_gene: TRBV24-1
j_gene: TRBJ2-2
CDR3nt: TGTGCCACCAGTGACCCGCGACCGGGACTCCACACCGGGGAGCTGTTTTTT
CDR3aa: CATSDPRPGLHTGELFF

abundance: -
d_gene: TRBD2
v_gene: TRBV30
j_gene: TRBJ2-6
CDR3nt: TGTGCCTGGAGTGTACTAGCGGGAACTGGGGCCAACGTCCTGACTTTC
CDR3aa: CAWSVLAGTGANVLTF

abundance: few
d_gene: TRBD2
v_gene: TRBV7-2
j_gene: TRBJ2-6
CDR3nt: TGTGCCAACAGCTTGAGCGGGGTAGGGGCCAACGTCCTGACTTTC
CDR3aa: CANSLSGVGANVLTF

abundance: many
d_gene: TRBD1
v_gene: TRBV5-6
j_gene: TRBJ1-2
CDR3nt: TGTGCCAGCAGCCCCCGGGACAGGGTTCACGGCTACACCTTC
CDR3aa: CASSPRDRVHGYTF

abundance: many
d_gene: TRBD1
v_gene: TRBV10-3
j_gene: TRBJ2-5
CDR3nt: TGTGCCATCAGTGGGGACGGGACAGGGGCAGAGACCCAGTACTTC
CDR3aa: CAISGDGTGAETQYF

abundance: -
d_gene: -
v_gene: TRBV18
j_gene: TRBJ1-1
CDR3nt: TGTGCCAGCTCACCATGGAACGGGGGCAGTGAAGCTTTCTTT
CDR3aa: CASSPWNGGSEAFF

abundance: -
d_gene: TRBD2
v_gene: TRBV18
j_gene: TRBJ2-4
CDR3nt: TGTGCCAGCTCACCACCCCTAGCGGTAAACATTCAGTACTTC
CDR3aa: CASSPPLAVNIQYF

abundance: once
d_gene: -
v_gene: TRBV20-1
j_gene: TRBJ2-5
CDR3nt: TGCAGTGCTAGAGCCGGGACAAAGCTAACTACCCAGTACTTC
CDR3aa: CSARAGTKLTTQYF

abundance: many
d_gene: TRBD2
v_gene: TRBV12-3/TRBV12-4
j_gene: TRBJ2-1
CDR3nt: TGTGCCAGCAGTCCCGCTAGCGGAACCTACAATGAGCAGTTCTTC
CDR3aa: CASSPASGTYNEQFF

abundance: -
d_gene: TRBD2
v_gene: TRBV7-2
j_gene: TRBJ2-4
CDR3nt: TGTGCCAGCAGCCCGACTACCGGGACTAGCGGCATTCAGTACTTC
CDR3aa: CASSPTTGTSGIQYF

abundance: many
d_gene: -
v_gene: TRBV13
j_gene: TRBJ2-1
CDR3nt: TGTGCCAGCAGCTGGACTTTTCATGAGCAGTTCTTC
CDR3aa: CASSWTFHEQFF

abundance: many
d_gene: TRBD1
v_gene: TRBV4-2
j_gene: TRBJ2-3
CDR3nt: TGTGCCAGCAGCCAAGAGGATTATCGGACAGGGGAGGTAGATACGCAGTATTTT
CDR3aa: CASSQEDYRTGEVDTQYF